Below, one TCR beta chain is given with its context. What it recognizes is unknown. Sequencing of TCR beta CDR3 used immunoSEQ survey depth. This table comes from immunoSEQ multiplex PCR, and its TCRdb copy is limited to in-frame clones, with some not included. The sample carries 95,000 or so clones, around 75% recorded once. This entry is derived from a study of CD8 T cell repertoires and HIV-1 epitope variants. As for the study in general: Tested: three Gag epitope families, Nef HW9 and YT9. Study-wide results and limits: Beta chains alone show antigen proliferation, not cytokine profile or function.

The CDR3 covers 15 residues. The V and J ends lost 0 bases and 9 bases, in that order; junction bases with no gene match: 5. Germline V gene data show CDR1 as SGDLS and CDR2 as YYNGEE. This TCR was recovered from a male donor with HIV. The material sequenced was uncultured baseline CD8+ T cells from peripheral blood mononuclear cells (PBMCs). The V gene is TRBV9, the J gene TRBJ2-1; 11 bases fit TRBD2. The CDR3 region is CASSVELAGVGEQFF. CDR3 bases: TGTGCCAGCAGCGTAGAACTAGCGGGGGTGGGTGAGCAGTTCTTC.